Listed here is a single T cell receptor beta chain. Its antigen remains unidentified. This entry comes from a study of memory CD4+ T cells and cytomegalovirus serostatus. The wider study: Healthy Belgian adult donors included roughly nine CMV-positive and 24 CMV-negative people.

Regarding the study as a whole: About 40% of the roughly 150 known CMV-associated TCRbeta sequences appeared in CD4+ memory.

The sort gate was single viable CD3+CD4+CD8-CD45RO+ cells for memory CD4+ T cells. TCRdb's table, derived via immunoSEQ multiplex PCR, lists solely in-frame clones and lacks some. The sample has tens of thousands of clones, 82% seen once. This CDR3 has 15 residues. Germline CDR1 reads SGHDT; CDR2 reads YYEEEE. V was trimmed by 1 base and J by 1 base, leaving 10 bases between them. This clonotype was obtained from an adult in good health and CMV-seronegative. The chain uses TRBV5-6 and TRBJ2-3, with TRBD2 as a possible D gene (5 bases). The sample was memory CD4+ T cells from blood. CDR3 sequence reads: CASSLFGVGTDTQYF. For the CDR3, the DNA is TGTGCCAGCAGCTTGTTCGGGGTTGGCACAGATACGCAGTATTTT. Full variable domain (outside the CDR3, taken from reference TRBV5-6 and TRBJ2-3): DAGVTQSPTHLIKTRGQQVTLRCSPKSGHDTVSWYQQALGQGPQFIFQYYEEEERQRGNFPDRFSGHQFPNYSSELNVNALLLGDSALYLCASSLFGVGTDTQYFGPGTRLTVL.